Following are 25 T cell receptor beta chains from one sample sequenced in a study of vaccination and CD4 T cells after COVID-19. No antigen has been identified for these receptors. Sequenced with the Oncomine TCR Beta short-read assay was DNA taken from cultured CD4+ T cells. Each CDR3 protein is one row after TCRdb ran MiXCR on the PCR reads. The data contain 21,000 or so distinct CDR3 sequences, about 45% of them singletons. As to treatment: roughly 10-day PBMC culture with coronavirus spike peptide pools or control peptides (ViraFEST assay). Sample: CD4+ T cells from blood, cultured in vitro. These receptors all come from a human donor who had recovered from COVID-19.

The sample holds a few counts of this clonotype. V is TRBV15 and J is TRBJ2-7, with TRBD2 identical over 11 bases. The CDR3 runs to 17 residues. Unmatched junction bases numbered 7, after V lost 0 bases and J lost 3 bases. Looked up from germline, CDR1 is LNHNV and CDR2 is YYDKDF (reference sequence). The chain's CDR3 is CATSRDLASGRSYEQYF. The CDR3 DNA sequence: TGTGCCACCAGCAGAGATTTAGCTAGCGGGAGGAGCTACGAGCAGTACTTC.

The chain employs TRBV6-1 and TRBJ2-5; 10 bases are shared with TRBD1. Germline lookup yields CDR1 MNHNS and CDR2 SASEGT. The length of the CDR3 is 15 residues. The trim removed 7 bases at V and 5 bases at J, leaving 10 bases unmatched. Written as DNA, the CDR3 is TGTGCCAGCAATATAGCCGGGACAGGGGAGGAGACCCAGTACTTC. The encoded protein is CASNIAGTGEETQYF.

The genes are TRBV20-1 and TRBJ2-7; tentative D call: TRBD2 (6 bases). Between the trimmed V and J ends, which lost 5 bases and 7 bases, there was a span of 15 bases. The CDR3 extends over 12 amino acids. The germline V gene has CDR1 DFQATT and CDR2 SNEGSKA (reference sequence). In DNA form, the CDR3 reads TGCAGTGCTTGGGACTGGCAGGGTGAGCAGTACTTC. Its translation: CSAWDWQGEQYF.

The CDR3 bases are TGTGCCACCCTACCATACAGGGAACAAGAGACCCAGTACTTC. It encodes CATLPYREQETQYF. The rearrangement links TRBV7-2 to TRBJ2-5, with D possibly TRBD1 on 6 matching bases. V shed 10 bases and J shed 2 bases, with 17 bases lying between them. CDR1 SGHTA and CDR2 FQGNSA come from the germline V gene. This CDR3 is built from 14 residues.

This clonotype was observed a handful of times. J is TRBJ1-5 and V is TRBV5-7; D is ambiguous. TRBV5-7 has ORF status, its function being uncertain. Deletions cut 2 bases from V and 3 bases from J, with 15 bases between. The length of the CDR3 is 16 residues. CDR3 in amino acids: CASSFRIPGLNQPQHF. The CDR3 DNA reads as TGTGCCAGCAGCTTCCGGATCCCGGGTCTCAATCAGCCCCAGCATTTT.

The chain couples TRBV6-1 to TRBJ1-2; D is unresolved. V was trimmed by 1 base and J by 8 bases, leaving 8 bases between them. The CDR3 sequence is 12 residues long. The germline CDR1 and CDR2 sequences are MNHNS and SASEGT. The CDR3 here is CASSEGIDGYTF. CDR3 bases: TGTGCCAGCAGTGAAGGGATCGACGGCTACACCTTC.

The rearrangement links TRBV10-1 to TRBJ2-4; D might be TRBD2 (5 bases). The CDR3 has 13 amino acids. Germline CDR1 reads WNHNN; CDR2 reads SYGVQD (reference sequence). V lost 3 bases and J 9 bases, leaving 12 bases between the germline ends. The CDR3 here is CASSDSAGTIQYF. In nucleotides, the CDR3 is TGCGCCAGCAGTGATAGTGCGGGTACCATTCAGTACTTC.

V gene TRBV11-3 combines with J gene TRBJ2-7, with TRBD1 matching 11 bases. Germline loops: CDR1 SGHNT, CDR2 YENEEA. J lost 7 bases, V lost 1 base, and 12 bases had no gene match. The CDR3 is made up of 17 amino acids. This chain's CDR3 is CASSLALWGQGVGEQYF. DNA for the CDR3: TGTGCCAGCAGCTTAGCCCTGTGGGGACAGGGGGTAGGGGAGCAGTACTTC. Variable domain in full (rest from reference TRBV11-3 and TRBJ2-7): EAGVVQSPRYKIIEKKQPVAFWCNPISGHNTLYWYLQNLGQGPELLIRYENEEAVDDSQLPKDRFSAERLKGVDSTLKIQPAELGDSAVYLCASSLALWGQGVGEQYFGPGTRLTVT.

V usage is TRBV19 and J usage is TRBJ1-6; D is perhaps TRBD1 (5 bases). Trimming removed 0 bases at V and 6 bases at J, with 9 bases between. CDR1 is LNHDA and CDR2 is SQIVND in the germline V gene (reference sequence). CDR3 length equals 15 residues. CDR3 coding DNA: TGTGCCAGTAGTATAGACCGGGACGGTAATTCACCCCTCCACTTT. Its protein is CASSIDRDGNSPLHF.

The chain is built from TRBV6-2 or TRBV6-3 and TRBJ2-3, with 7 bases lining up with TRBD2. Unmatched junction bases numbered 18, after V lost 5 bases and J lost 1 base. Germline CDR1 reads MNHEY; CDR2 reads SVGEGT. The CDR3 spans 19 residues. DNA of the CDR3: TGTGCCAGCAGTCTTAACCGACGATCTAGCGGCCTAGGCACAGATACGCAGTATTTT. Encoded protein: CASSLNRRSSGLGTDTQYF.

This clonotype was detected a few times. The V call is TRBV6-4, the J call TRBJ2-3, with TRBD2 matching over 12 bases. The CDR3 covers 15 residues. V shed 4 bases and J 3 bases; nucleotides not matched to a gene: 2. The germline V gene encodes CDR1 MRHNA and CDR2 SNTAGT. CDR3 in DNA: TGTGCCAGCAGTGTCCTAGCGGGAGGGACAGATACGCAGTATTTT. Its protein product is CASSVLAGGTDTQYF.

The chain combines TRBV11-3 with TRBJ2-7, with TRBD1 matching over 7 bases. From germline, CDR1 is SGHNT and CDR2 YENEEA. Germline trimming cut 4 bases from V and 7 bases from J; bases unmatched to any gene: 16. The CDR3 totals 16 residues. The DNA of the CDR3 is TGTGCCAGCAGCTCACCCGACAGGGACCCTTCATCTGAGCAGTACTTC. This gives the protein CASSSPDRDPSSEQYF.

This clonotype occurred a few times. Here the CDR3 DNA reads TGTGCCAGCAGCTTAGCGGGACTGGCCTATAATTCACCCCTCCACTTT. Protein sequence: CASSLAGLAYNSPLHF. V is TRBV7-2 and J is TRBJ1-6; a weak D match, TRBD1 (5 bases). Trimming took 0 bases from V and 2 from J, leaving 8 bases between them. Germline CDR1 is SGHTA and CDR2 is FQGNSA. The CDR3 loop spans 16 amino acids.

This rearrangement joins TRBV19 to TRBJ2-3; D not resolved. The germline V gene encodes CDR1 LNHDA and CDR2 SQIVND (reference sequence). V was clipped by 4 bases and J by 6 bases, with 8 bases between them. This CDR3 has 12 residues. This CDR3 is CASSTLTDTQYF. The CDR3 DNA is TGTGCCAGTAGTACCTTAACTGATACGCAGTATTTT.

V usage is TRBV14 and J usage is TRBJ2-7; 8 bases match TRBD1. The germline gives CDR1 SGHDN, CDR2 FVKESK. The CDR3 extends over 12 amino acids. J lost 9 bases, V lost 4 bases, and 5 bases had no gene match. The CDR3 spells CASSLATGGQYF. DNA of the CDR3: TGTGCCAGCAGCCTCGCTACAGGGGGGCAGTACTTC.

This clonotype was observed a single time. The rearrangement links TRBV20-1 to TRBJ2-7; D uncertain. The ends were cut back, 5 bases at V and 0 bases at J, with 20 bases in the middle. The CDR3 consists of 16 residues. CDR1 and CDR2 from the germline V gene are DFQATT and SNEGSKA (reference sequence). The CDR3 loop reads CSALYPYKVLSYEQYF. CDR3 bases: TGCAGTGCTTTATACCCCTACAAGGTCCTCTCCTACGAGCAGTACTTC.

The V call is TRBV7-9, the J call TRBJ1-2; 8 bases map to TRBD1. Trimming took 1 base from V and 4 from J; bases not matched to a gene: 2. The CDR3 has 14 residues. Germline lookup yields CDR1 SEHNR and CDR2 FQNEAQ (reference sequence). For the CDR3, the DNA is TGTGCCAGCAGCTTAGAGACAGGGGCCTATGGCTACACCTTC. It yields the protein CASSLETGAYGYTF.

The chain uses TRBV5-4 and TRBJ2-5, with 7 positions matching TRBD2. The CDR3 sequence is 16 residues long. Trimming took 4 bases from V and 2 from J; bases not matched to a gene: 11. The germline V gene encodes CDR1 SGHNT and CDR2 YYREEE (reference sequence). Here the CDR3 DNA reads TGTGCCAGCAGCCGGTCAAGGGGAGGGCAACAAGAGACCCAGTACTTC. This encodes CASSRSRGGQQETQYF.

The rearrangement links TRBV28 to TRBJ1-1; D is unclear. In germline, CDR1 is MDHEN, CDR2 SYDVKM. The length of the CDR3 is 13 residues. Trimming took off 7 bases at V and 4 bases at J, with 13 bases between the two ends. The CDR3 DNA follows: TGTGCCAGCACCAACAGAATTACCACTGAAGCTTTCTTT. This sequence encodes CASTNRITTEAFF.

The CDR3 sequence is CASSLAGWLAGYNEQFF. The CDR3 DNA sequence: TGCGCCAGCAGCTTGGCCGGATGGCTAGCGGGTTACAATGAGCAGTTCTTC. This rearrangement joins TRBV5-1 to TRBJ2-1; 8 bases line up with TRBD2. There are 17 residues in the CDR3. The junction had 9 bases not matched to a gene; V was cut back by 0 bases and J by 4 bases. Germline-derived CDR1 and CDR2 are SGHRS and YFSETQ.

The CDR3 region is CASTLRASMNTEAFF. The DNA of the CDR3 is TGCGCCAGCACCCTTCGGGCCTCAATGAACACTGAAGCTTTCTTT. V and J are TRBV4-3 and TRBJ1-1; D unclear. This CDR3 region has 15 residues. Germline V CDR1 and CDR2: LGHNA, YSLEER. Trimming stripped 7 bases from V and 0 bases from J, with 15 bases between.

This clonotype was seen more than once but under ten times. The chain joins TRBV7-9 to TRBJ2-3, with D tentatively TRBD1 or TRBD2 (6 bases each). This CDR3 region has 17 residues. CDR1 SEHNR and CDR2 FQNEAQ come from the germline V gene (reference sequence). Trimming removed 5 bases at V and 2 bases at J, with 20 bases between. The CDR3 nucleotides are TGTGCCAGCAGCCCCCAAGGAGGGGACACTAACACAGATACGCAGTATTTT. Its protein is CASSPQGGDTNTDTQYF.

The chain couples TRBV27 to TRBJ1-1, with unresolved D. This CDR3 is 14 amino acids long. Germline assignment: CDR1 MNHEY and CDR2 SMNVEV (reference sequence). The V end was cut by 2 bases, the J end by 2 bases, with 9 bases between. The CDR3 bases are TGTGCCAGCAGTTTACTACAGCGTAACACTGAAGCTTTCTTT. Residues: CASSLLQRNTEAFF.

This clonotype is medium-sized (0.01 to 0.1%) within its sample. The chain has TRBV19 and TRBJ2-7; 7 bases match TRBD2. The CDR3 spans 15 residues. Germline CDR1 LNHDA, CDR2 SQIVND (reference sequence). V shed 3 bases and J 7 bases; nucleotides not matched to a gene: 12. CDR3 coding DNA: TGTGCCAGTAGTATCACTAGCGTCAGCTTGGAAGAGCAGTACTTC. Protein product: CASSITSVSLEEQYF.

J is TRBJ1-6 and V is TRBV19; D gene uncertain. The CDR3 totals 12 residues. The V end was cut by 7 bases, the J end by 12 bases, with 13 bases between. Germline-derived CDR1 and CDR2 are LNHDA and SQIVND (reference sequence). Here the CDR3 DNA reads TGTGCCAGTAATGGCAGGCTAGGACCCCTCCACTTT. Its translation: CASNGRLGPLHF.